Presented here are 9 T cell receptor beta chains from one specimen sequenced in a study of blood T cell repertoires in COVID-19. Only in-frame clones appear in the TCRdb table, and some are missing; sequencing was by immunoSEQ multiplex PCR. This table has approximately 51,000 clones, about 85% appearing once. Sample: peripheral blood. Every receptor here comes from a human donor in a cohort sampled during active COVID-19.

The chain employs TRBV19 and TRBJ1-5; 9 nucleotides match TRBD1. CDR1 is LNHDA and CDR2 is SQIVND in the germline V gene (reference sequence). CDR3 size: 14 residues. V was pared by 4 bases and J by 5 bases, with 3 bases of the junction left unmatched. The CDR3 region is CASSRRTGDQPQHF. CDR3 coding DNA: TGTGCCAGTAGTAGGCGGACAGGGGATCAGCCCCAGCATTTT.

CDR3 protein: CSVGEGSEQYF. The CDR3 region has the DNA TGCAGCGTTGGGGAGGGGAGCGAGCAGTACTTC. The chain links TRBV29-1 to TRBJ2-7, with 7 bases lining up with TRBD2. Germline V lookup: CDR1 SQVTM, CDR2 ANQGSEA. V shed 4 bases, J shed 6 bases, and the junction held 3 bases outside the gene matches. This CDR3 comprises 11 residues.

The chain has TRBV18 and TRBJ2-1; D gene unclear. V was shortened by 0 bases and J by 0 bases, with 12 bases between the two germline ends. CDR1 is KGHSH and CDR2 is LQKENI in the germline V gene. The CDR3 is made up of 17 amino acids. This CDR3 reads CASSPPPFRSSYNEQFF. DNA of the CDR3: TGTGCCAGCTCACCACCGCCTTTCCGGAGCTCCTACAATGAGCAGTTCTTC.

This chain links TRBV28 with TRBJ1-1, with 12 positions matching TRBD1. This CDR3 spans 15 amino acids. V shed 7 bases, J shed 7 bases, and the junction held 10 bases outside the gene matches. Germline loops: CDR1 MDHEN, CDR2 SYDVKM. CDR3: CASTSPGQGAGEAFF. The CDR3 nucleotides are TGTGCCAGCACGAGCCCGGGACAGGGGGCTGGTGAAGCTTTCTTT.

The rearrangement links TRBV29-1 to TRBJ2-6; D might be TRBD2 (5 bases). The CDR3 sequence is 13 residues long. Deletions cut 6 bases from V and 1 base from J, with 7 bases between. The germline V gene has CDR1 SQVTM and CDR2 ANQGSEA. CDR3 amino acids: CSVGESGANVLTF. The CDR3 DNA reads TGCAGCGTCGGGGAATCTGGGGCCAACGTCCTGACTTTC.

The gene calls are TRBV28 and TRBJ2-7, with D possibly TRBD2 on 6 matching bases. The germline gives CDR1 MDHEN, CDR2 SYDVKM. This CDR3 is built from 14 residues. Deletions cut 3 bases from V and 1 base from J, with 10 bases between. The CDR3 protein is CASSFGGNSYEQYF. CDR3 DNA sequence: TGTGCCAGCAGTTTCGGCGGGAATTCCTACGAGCAGTACTTC.

This clone was counted only a few times. V gene TRBV30 combines with J gene TRBJ2-7, with D possibly TRBD1 on 5 matching bases. The V end was cut by 4 bases, the J end by 0 bases, with 7 bases between. The length of the CDR3 is 12 residues. Germline V gene data show CDR1 as GTSNPN and CDR2 as SVGIG (reference sequence). CDR3 sequence reads: CAWIRDSYEQYF. CDR3 nucleotide sequence: TGTGCCTGGATCAGGGACTCCTACGAGCAGTACTTC. The full variable domain, in which reference TRBV30 and TRBJ2-7 provide the parts outside the CDR3, is SQTIHQWPATLVQPVGSPLSLECTVEGTSNPNLYWYRQAAGRGLQLLFYSVGIGQISSEVPQNLSASRPQDRQFILSSKKLLLSDSGFYLCAWIRDSYEQYFGPGTRLTVT.

V gene TRBV6-6 combines with J gene TRBJ2-7, with a tentative D call TRBD1 (5 bases). Germline V CDR1 and CDR2: MNHNY, SVGAGI (reference sequence). V was cut by 6 bases and J by 2 bases, with 11 bases left in between. The CDR3 length is 13 residues. CDR3 DNA sequence: TGTGCCAGCAGGCAACAGGCGACCTACGAGCAGTACTTC. As protein: CASRQQATYEQYF.

This clone was recorded a few times. The chain couples TRBV28 to TRBJ2-7; possibly TRBD2 for D (6 bases). Germline V CDR1 and CDR2: MDHEN, SYDVKM. Trimming left V 2 bases short and J 0 bases short, with 14 bases between. The CDR3 is made up of 16 amino acids. The CDR3: CASSLPRGTYSYEQYF. CDR3 DNA: TGTGCCAGCAGTTTACCCCGCGGGACTTACTCCTACGAGCAGTACTTC.